These 10 T cell receptor beta chains originate from one sample sequenced in a study of cytomegalovirus exposure and HLA in healthy donors. The repertoire was sequenced with immunoSEQ multiplex PCR; TCRdb's copy has only in-frame clones and lacks some. The repertoire has tens of thousands of clones, about four fifths of them found once; the top ten carry roughly 12%. The source material was PBMCs. The receptors here all came from a woman under 30 in good health and CMV-seropositive.

The rearrangement joins TRBV6-5 to TRBJ2-5; 12 nucleotides line up with TRBD2. The CDR3 sequence is 15 residues long. The V gene's germline CDR1 is MNHEY and CDR2 SVGAGI. The ends lost 6 bases at V and 5 bases at J; junction bases unmatched: 7. The CDR3 DNA reads TGTGCCAGCAGCGAGCTAGCGGGGGGGCGTGAGACCCAGTACTTC. Amino acid sequence: CASSELAGGRETQYF.

This clone was seen a single time. The gene calls are TRBV6-7 and TRBJ2-2, with D possibly being TRBD1 (5 bases). TRBV6-7 is designated an ORF whose function remains uncertain. The CDR3 totals 17 residues. V shed 5 bases and J shed 8 bases, with 24 bases lying between them. In DNA form, the CDR3 reads TGTGCCAGCAGTCCCCCCCGGCAGGGTACGAACTTGGGGGAGCTGTTTTTT. This codes for CASSPPRQGTNLGELFF.

This chain connects TRBV2 to TRBJ2-2; TRBD1 might be the D (6 bases). CDR1 and CDR2 from the germline V gene are SNHLY and FYNNEI. There are 15 residues in the CDR3. Deletions cut 1 base from V and 7 bases from J, with 13 bases between. CDR3 in DNA: TGTGCCAGCAGTGAAGGGACAGCTCTCTACGGGGAGCTGTTTTTT. It is translated as CASSEGTALYGELFF.

V is TRBV27 and J is TRBJ2-7; D unresolved. CDR1 is MNHEY and CDR2 is SMNVEV in the germline V gene (reference sequence). The CDR3 has 14 residues. Trimming shortened V by 3 bases and J by 0 bases, and 9 bases separated the two germline ends. CDR3 amino acids: CASSFAQASYEQYF. The CDR3 DNA is TGTGCCAGCAGTTTCGCGCAGGCCTCCTACGAGCAGTACTTC.

The rearrangement uses TRBV9 and TRBJ2-1; 9 bases line up with TRBD2. The CDR3 is 16 amino acids. V shed 0 bases, J shed 8 bases, and the junction held 9 bases outside the gene matches. Looked up from germline, CDR1 is SGDLS and CDR2 is YYNGEE. DNA for the CDR3: TGTGCCAGCAGCGTAGAGAAGCGGGGGGCCTTGGATGAGCAGTTCTTC. It encodes CASSVEKRGALDEQFF.

The rearrangement links TRBV21-1 to TRBJ2-7; the table names TRBD2, a call not compared with the DNA. TRBV21-1 is a pseudogene segment. The CDR3 contains 13 residues. The CDR3 DNA reads TGTGCCAGCAGCAAAACTAGGACCTACGAGCAGTACTTC. Residues: CASSKTRTYEQYF.

The V gene is TRBV9, the J gene TRBJ2-5, with D perhaps matching TRBD1 (6 bases). The length of the CDR3 is 14 residues. V was pared by 3 bases and J by 5 bases, with 14 bases between. The germline CDR1 and CDR2 sequences are SGDLS and YYNGEE. CDR3: CASSGTGFRETQYF. CDR3 sequence (DNA): TGTGCCAGCAGCGGAACAGGGTTCAGGGAGACCCAGTACTTC.

J is TRBJ1-2 and V is TRBV28; TRBD1 matches at 8 bases. The J segment lost 0 bases and the V segment lost 5 bases, leaving 8 bases of the junction unmatched. The germline CDR1 and CDR2 sequences are MDHEN and SYDVKM. The CDR3 runs to 16 residues. CDR3: CASSLGTGLANYGYTF. CDR3 sequence (DNA): TGTGCCAGCAGTCTCGGGACAGGTTTAGCTAACTATGGCTACACCTTC.

CDR3 sequence: CASSLGGGSYEQYF. The CDR3 nucleotides read TGTGCCAGCAGCCTTGGGGGAGGATCGTACGAGCAGTACTTC. This chain connects TRBV7-8 to TRBJ2-7; D is perhaps TRBD2 (6 bases). V was cut by 5 bases and J by 4 bases, with 15 bases left in between. The CDR3 contains 14 residues. Germline V lookup: CDR1 SGHVS, CDR2 FQNEAQ. Variable domain in full (rest from reference TRBV7-8 and TRBJ2-7): GAGVSQSPRYKVAKRGQDVALRCDPISGHVSLFWYQQALGQGPEFLTYFQNEAQLDKSGLPSDRFFAERPEGSVSTLKIQRTQQEDSAVYLCASSLGGGSYEQYFGPGTRLTVT.

This clone has a single count. CDR3 DNA: TGTGCCAGCAGAACAGGGCCGGACACTGAAGCTTTCTTT. It yields the protein CASRTGPDTEAFF. The chain has TRBV7-3 and TRBJ1-1; D possibly corresponds to TRBD1 (6 bases). The CDR3 is 13 amino acids. Trimming took off 6 bases at V and 3 bases at J, with 11 bases between the two ends. In germline, CDR1 is SGHTA, CDR2 FQGTGA.